Below, one T cell receptor beta chain is given with its context. Antigen specificity is unknown. The sample comes from a study of cytomegalovirus exposure and HLA in healthy donors. The study, taken as a whole, reports: Later analysis identified about 17,000 TCR beta sequences associated with HLA alleles, using a false discovery rate threshold of 0.05.

V lost 6 bases to trimming and J lost 6 bases, with 9 bases between them. The CDR3 length is 12 residues. Germline V CDR1 and CDR2: SNHLY, FYNNEI. In the PCR, 60 Vbeta and 13 Jbeta primers were used. TCRdb keeps only in-frame clones here, not all; method: immunoSEQ multiplex PCR. This table has roughly 160,000 clones, 75% to 90% appearing once. The gene calls are TRBV2 and TRBJ1-5, with D unresolved. The specimen was PBMCs. The clonotype comes from a male donor in good health and CMV-seronegative. DNA of the CDR3: TGTGCCAGCAGCCCCTACAGTCAGCCCCAGCATTTT. This codes for CASSPYSQPQHF.